These T cell receptor beta chains were read from a single sample in a study of shared clonotypes between healthy human individuals. The protocol was immunoSEQ multiplex PCR, while the TCRdb copy is restricted to in-frame clones and leaves out a portion. The sample has 780,000 or so clones, 55% to 75% seen once; the top ten hold less than 2%. Material: memory CD4+ T cells sorted from blood. These receptors all stem from a young woman in good health. CDR3s include the opening cysteine and the closing phenylalanine or tryptophan. D genes are given only for firm matches. Size values are once, few and many counts, or a class for expanded clones, and some rows have none.

j_call: TRBJ1-1; d_call: .; v_call: TRBV28; clone_size: once; cdr3_aa: CASSEPGGTGTEAFF; cdr3_nt: TGTGCCAGCAGTGAACCGGGGGGTACGGGAACTGAAGCTTTCTTT
j_call: TRBJ1-2; d_call: .; v_call: TRBV19; clone_size: few; cdr3_aa: CASQGGWDYGYTF; cdr3_nt: TGTGCCAGTCAAGGGGGTTGGGACTATGGCTACACCTTC
j_call: TRBJ2-1; d_call: .; v_call: TRBV6-5; clone_size: .; cdr3_aa: CASRGDRYNEQFF; cdr3_nt: TGTGCCAGCAGGGGAGACAGGTACAATGAGCAGTTCTTC
j_call: TRBJ2-1; d_call: .; v_call: TRBV12-5; clone_size: .; cdr3_aa: CASGPGWGISDNEQFF; cdr3_nt: TGTGCTAGTGGTCCCGGATGGGGCATCTCGGACAATGAGCAGTTCTTC
j_call: TRBJ2-1; d_call: TRBD1; v_call: TRBV5-1; clone_size: .; cdr3_aa: CASSPGGAGYNEQFF; cdr3_nt: TGCGCCAGCAGCCCAGGGGGTGCCGGGTACAATGAGCAGTTCTTC
j_call: TRBJ2-1; d_call: .; v_call: TRBV7-3; clone_size: .; cdr3_aa: CASSSSEAGYNEQFF; cdr3_nt: TGTGCCAGCAGCTCGTCTGAGGCGGGTTACAATGAGCAGTTCTTC
j_call: TRBJ2-3; d_call: .; v_call: TRBV10-3; clone_size: few; cdr3_aa: CAISGRSSTDTQYF; cdr3_nt: TGTGCCATCAGTGGTCGGTCGAGCACAGATACGCAGTATTTT
j_call: TRBJ1-2; d_call: TRBD1; v_call: TRBV19; clone_size: .; cdr3_aa: CASSISYGTGRGYTF; cdr3_nt: TGTGCCAGTAGTATCTCATACGGGACAGGGCGCGGCTACACCTTC
j_call: TRBJ2-7; d_call: TRBD1; v_call: TRBV10-2; clone_size: .; cdr3_aa: CASSRDSRYEQYF; cdr3_nt: TGCGCCAGCAGTCGGGACAGCCGATACGAGCAGTACTTC
j_call: TRBJ1-5; d_call: TRBD1; v_call: TRBV10-3; clone_size: .; cdr3_aa: CAISGQGGNQPQHF; cdr3_nt: TGTGCCATCAGTGGTCAGGGGGGGAATCAGCCCCAGCATTTT
j_call: TRBJ2-7; d_call: .; v_call: TRBV28; clone_size: .; cdr3_aa: CASSTPGGANYEQYF; cdr3_nt: TGTGCCAGCAGTACCCCCGGGGGAGCTAACTACGAGCAGTACTTC
j_call: TRBJ1-1; d_call: TRBD1; v_call: TRBV18; clone_size: .; cdr3_aa: CASSPDRRMNTEAFF; cdr3_nt: TGTGCCAGCTCACCGGACAGGAGAATGAACACTGAAGCTTTCTTT
j_call: TRBJ2-7; d_call: .; v_call: TRBV28; clone_size: .; cdr3_aa: CASSQQTKGTRSWEQYF; cdr3_nt: TGTGCCAGCAGCCAACAGACCAAGGGGACACGGTCTTGGGAGCAGTACTTC
j_call: TRBJ2-1; d_call: TRBD2; v_call: TRBV19; clone_size: once; cdr3_aa: CASSTLAGGPRNEQFF; cdr3_nt: TGTGCCAGTAGTACGTTAGCGGGAGGGCCGAGAAATGAGCAGTTCTTC
j_call: TRBJ2-7; d_call: TRBD2; v_call: TRBV9; clone_size: .; cdr3_aa: CASSVAGGRAEAYEQYF; cdr3_nt: TGTGCCAGCAGCGTAGCGGGGGGGAGGGCGGAAGCCTACGAGCAGTACTTC
j_call: TRBJ1-1; d_call: .; v_call: TRBV14; clone_size: .; cdr3_aa: CASAGGLNTEAFF; cdr3_nt: TGTGCCAGCGCCGGGGGGCTGAACACTGAAGCTTTCTTT
j_call: TRBJ1-3; d_call: .; v_call: TRBV28; clone_size: few; cdr3_aa: CASMGGYSGNTIYF; cdr3_nt: TGTGCCAGCATGGGAGGATACTCTGGAAACACCATATATTTT
j_call: TRBJ1-1; d_call: .; v_call: TRBV5-4; clone_size: .; cdr3_aa: CASSLSGFGMNTEAFF; cdr3_nt: TGTGCCAGCAGCTTGTCAGGGTTCGGAATGAACACTGAAGCTTTCTTT
j_call: TRBJ2-6; d_call: .; v_call: TRBV6-1; clone_size: .; cdr3_aa: CASSEKTSGANVLTF; cdr3_nt: TGTGCCAGCAGTGAGAAGACCTCTGGGGCCAACGTCCTGACTTTC
j_call: TRBJ2-7; d_call: TRBD2; v_call: TRBV5-1; clone_size: .; cdr3_aa: CASSISGIDEQYF; cdr3_nt: TGCGCCAGCAGCATTAGCGGGATTGACGAGCAGTACTTC
j_call: TRBJ2-1; d_call: .; v_call: TRBV28; clone_size: .; cdr3_aa: CASSLGDGDYNEQFF; cdr3_nt: TGTGCCAGCAGTTTAGGGGACGGCGACTACAATGAGCAGTTCTTC
j_call: TRBJ2-7; d_call: .; v_call: TRBV6-5; clone_size: .; cdr3_aa: CASSQPGAYEQYF; cdr3_nt: TGTGCCAGCAGTCAGCCCGGAGCATACGAGCAGTACTTC
j_call: TRBJ2-3; d_call: TRBD2; v_call: TRBV28; clone_size: .; cdr3_aa: CASSPHPGLAGESYTDTQYF; cdr3_nt: TGTGCCAGCAGTCCACACCCAGGACTAGCGGGAGAATCGTACACAGATACGCAGTATTTT
j_call: TRBJ1-1; d_call: .; v_call: TRBV9; clone_size: .; cdr3_aa: CASSVGEGGWDTEAFF; cdr3_nt: TGTGCCAGCAGCGTAGGGGAAGGGGGTTGGGACACTGAAGCTTTCTTT
j_call: TRBJ2-7; d_call: .; v_call: TRBV2; clone_size: once; cdr3_aa: CASGRSHEQYF; cdr3_nt: TGTGCCAGCGGCAGGTCCCACGAGCAGTACTTC
j_call: TRBJ2-5; d_call: TRBD2; v_call: TRBV28; clone_size: .; cdr3_aa: CASGTGLGRETQYF; cdr3_nt: TGTGCCAGCGGGACGGGCCTCGGGAGGGAGACCCAGTACTTC
j_call: TRBJ2-5; d_call: .; v_call: TRBV14; clone_size: .; cdr3_aa: CASSQGPETQYF; cdr3_nt: TGTGCCAGCAGCCAAGGGCCCGAGACCCAGTACTTC
j_call: TRBJ2-1; d_call: TRBD1; v_call: TRBV29-1; clone_size: .; cdr3_aa: CSVEIYRGDEQFF; cdr3_nt: TGCAGCGTCGAAATATACAGGGGGGATGAGCAGTTCTTC
j_call: TRBJ1-5; d_call: .; v_call: TRBV28; clone_size: once; cdr3_aa: CASSSIDIRSNQPQHF; cdr3_nt: TGTGCCAGCAGTTCCATTGATATTCGCAGCAATCAGCCCCAGCATTTT
j_call: TRBJ2-2; d_call: .; v_call: TRBV11-3; clone_size: .; cdr3_aa: CASSSQPNTGELFF; cdr3_nt: TGTGCCAGCAGCTCACAGCCGAACACCGGGGAGCTGTTTTTT
j_call: TRBJ2-1; d_call: .; v_call: TRBV13; clone_size: .; cdr3_aa: CASSLLTSVTPTREQFF; cdr3_nt: TGTGCCAGCAGCTTACTGACTAGTGTTACCCCTACCCGAGAGCAGTTCTTC
j_call: TRBJ2-7; d_call: .; v_call: TRBV5-6; clone_size: once; cdr3_aa: CASSSGGQTAPREQYF; cdr3_nt: TGTGCCAGCAGCTCCGGCGGACAGACCGCTCCGCGTGAGCAGTACTTC
j_call: TRBJ2-7; d_call: TRBD2; v_call: TRBV11-2; clone_size: few; cdr3_aa: CASSLLAGGFYEQYF; cdr3_nt: TGTGCCAGCAGCTTACTGGCGGGAGGTTTTTACGAGCAGTACTTC
j_call: TRBJ2-3; d_call: .; v_call: TRBV7-3; clone_size: .; cdr3_aa: CASSPVGGDTQYF; cdr3_nt: TGTGCCAGCAGCCCTGTAGGGGGAGATACGCAGTATTTT
j_call: TRBJ2-3; d_call: TRBD2; v_call: TRBV7-3; clone_size: .; cdr3_aa: CASSSRGTSGTSTDTQYF; cdr3_nt: TGTGCCAGCAGCTCAAGGGGCACTAGCGGGACTAGCACAGATACGCAGTATTTT
j_call: TRBJ1-2; d_call: .; v_call: TRBV18; clone_size: .; cdr3_aa: CASSPQATRGYTF; cdr3_nt: TGTGCCAGCTCACCACAGGCAACAAGGGGCTACACCTTC
j_call: TRBJ2-5; d_call: .; v_call: TRBV25-1; clone_size: .; cdr3_aa: CASSESGVETQYF; cdr3_nt: TGTGCCAGCAGTGAATCCGGAGTGGAGACCCAGTACTTC
j_call: TRBJ2-3; d_call: TRBD2; v_call: TRBV5-1; clone_size: once; cdr3_aa: CASSISSGSTDTQYF; cdr3_nt: TGCGCCAGCAGCATCTCTAGCGGCAGCACAGATACGCAGTATTTT
j_call: TRBJ2-4; d_call: .; v_call: TRBV28; clone_size: few; cdr3_aa: CASKSQGTQYF; cdr3_nt: TGTGCCAGCAAGAGTCAAGGAACTCAGTACTTC
j_call: TRBJ2-4; d_call: TRBD1; v_call: TRBV15; clone_size: once; cdr3_aa: CATSRGTGISAKNIQYF; cdr3_nt: TGTGCCACCAGCAGAGGGACAGGGATATCAGCCAAAAACATTCAGTACTTC
j_call: TRBJ1-3; d_call: .; v_call: TRBV19; clone_size: .; cdr3_aa: CASTDSASGNTIYF; cdr3_nt: TGTGCCAGTACTGATTCTGCCTCTGGAAACACCATATATTTT
j_call: TRBJ2-7; d_call: .; v_call: TRBV10-3; clone_size: .; cdr3_aa: CAIREGNEQYF; cdr3_nt: TGTGCCATCAGAGAGGGGAACGAGCAGTACTTC
j_call: TRBJ2-3; d_call: .; v_call: TRBV5-6; clone_size: .; cdr3_aa: CASSLGPASTDTQYF; cdr3_nt: TGTGCCAGCAGCTTGGGCCCCGCTAGCACAGATACGCAGTATTTT
j_call: TRBJ2-4; d_call: .; v_call: TRBV11-1; clone_size: .; cdr3_aa: CASSLRGAKNIQYF; cdr3_nt: TGTGCCAGCAGCCTCAGGGGAGCCAAAAACATTCAGTACTTC
j_call: TRBJ1-1; d_call: .; v_call: TRBV5-1; clone_size: .; cdr3_aa: CASSLAYMNTEAFF; cdr3_nt: TGCGCCAGCAGCTTGGCGTATATGAACACTGAAGCTTTCTTT
j_call: TRBJ1-1; d_call: .; v_call: TRBV28; clone_size: once; cdr3_aa: CASSLGGRQNTEAFF; cdr3_nt: TGTGCCAGCAGTTTGGGGGGGAGACAGAACACTGAAGCTTTCTTT
j_call: TRBJ2-3; d_call: TRBD2; v_call: TRBV27; clone_size: once; cdr3_aa: CASSSLAGGPSDTQYF; cdr3_nt: TGTGCCAGCAGCTCTCTAGCGGGAGGGCCATCAGATACGCAGTATTTT
j_call: TRBJ2-5; d_call: .; v_call: TRBV5-4; clone_size: few; cdr3_aa: CASSLRLDQETQYF; cdr3_nt: TGTGCCAGCAGCTTGCGGCTAGACCAAGAGACCCAGTACTTC
j_call: TRBJ1-2; d_call: .; v_call: TRBV20-1; clone_size: .; cdr3_aa: CSASPNGGYTF; cdr3_nt: TGCAGTGCCAGTCCGAATGGCGGCTACACCTTC
j_call: TRBJ1-5; d_call: .; v_call: TRBV6-5; clone_size: .; cdr3_aa: CASTPRGAGNQPQHF; cdr3_nt: TGTGCCAGCACCCCCAGAGGGGCGGGCAATCAGCCCCAGCATTTT
j_call: TRBJ2-2; d_call: .; v_call: TRBV5-1; clone_size: .; cdr3_aa: CASSLYFGAGPTGELFF; cdr3_nt: TGCGCCAGCAGCTTGTATTTTGGGGCGGGCCCCACCGGGGAGCTGTTTTTT